This T cell receptor beta chain is drawn from a study of PD-1 blockade in mismatch repair-deficient tumors. CDR3 length equals 12 residues. The germline V gene encodes CDR1 MNHNY and CDR2 SVGAGI (reference sequence). V was pared by 4 bases and J by 7 bases, with 7 bases between. This clone was recorded once. Only in-frame clones appear in the TCRdb table, and some are missing; sequencing was by immunoSEQ multiplex PCR. The table has fewer than 60,000 clones, around three quarters seen once; the top ten hold around 3.3%. Sequenced material: PBMCs, taken before pembrolizumab treatment. The chain recombines TRBV6-6 with TRBJ2-2, with D tentatively TRBD1 (5 bases). The receptor's source is an adult with mismatch repair-deficient cancer. CDR3: CASSSGYGELFF. CDR3 DNA sequence: TGTGCCAGCAGTTCAGGGTACGGGGAGCTGTTTTTT.